A single sample gave rise to the 15 T cell receptor beta chains below, sequenced in a study of patients and donors after allogeneic stem cell transplantation. One entry per CDR3 protein results from TCRdb running MiXCR on the RT-PCR reads. The sample comprises 410,000 or so distinct CDR3 sequences, around 15% of which are singletons, and less than 9.5% rests with the top ten. Sequencing was performed on blood, either unsorted or a sorted T cell fraction (not recorded which). All receptors come from a human donor who was either an allogeneic HSCT recipient or a stem cell or donor lymphocyte infusion donor (not recorded which). It is not recorded whose cells these are; they may come from a transplant donor.

This clonotype appeared a few times. The chain recombines TRBV12-3 or TRBV12-4 with TRBJ2-3; no clear D. This CDR3 is 11 amino acids long. The V gene lost 8 bases and the J gene lost 4 bases, with 7 bases spanning the gap. The CDR3 DNA follows: TGTGCCAGCGGGTCAGCAGATACGCAGTATTTT. This encodes CASGSADTQYF.

V and J are TRBV7-2 and TRBJ1-2; possibly TRBD1 for D (5 bases). The CDR3 length is 14 residues. Trimming left V 5 bases short and J 8 bases short, with 18 bases between. Germline V lookup: CDR1 SGHTA, CDR2 FQGNSA. CDR3 sequence: CASSLPRESWGYTF. CDR3 coding DNA: TGTGCCAGCAGCCTGCCCAGGGAATCGTGGGGCTACACCTTC.

This clonotype was counted at least ten times. V is TRBV4-1 and J is TRBJ2-3; no definite D call. CDR3 length: 17 residues. Trimming took off 0 bases at V and 3 bases at J, with 16 bases between the two ends. Germline-derived CDR1 and CDR2 are MGHRA and YSYEKL. The CDR3 loop reads CASSQDGRASGTDTQYF. The DNA of the CDR3 is TGCGCCAGCAGCCAAGACGGCCGGGCTAGTGGGACAGATACGCAGTATTTT.

This clonotype was counted only a few times. This sequence joins TRBV4-1 and TRBJ2-5; no clear D. Trimming left V 6 bases short and J 5 bases short, with 13 bases between. Per germline, CDR1 MGHRA and CDR2 YSYEKL. The CDR3 consists of 13 residues. The CDR3 is CASSWLVGETQYF. The CDR3 bases are TGCGCCAGCAGTTGGCTAGTCGGTGAGACCCAGTACTTC.

This clonotype was counted ten times or more. V is TRBV2 and J is TRBJ2-3, with 7 bases matching TRBD1. CDR3 length: 15 amino acids. V shed 6 bases, J shed 2 bases, and the junction held 8 bases outside the gene matches. Germline loops: CDR1 SNHLY, CDR2 FYNNEI. The CDR3 coding sequence is TGTGCCAGCAGGTATTTGGGACAGTACACAGATACGCAGTATTTT. Translation gives CASRYLGQYTDTQYF.

This clonotype was seen once. The chain carries TRBV7-2 and TRBJ2-7, with D unresolved. Germline V gene lookup returns CDR1 SGHTA and CDR2 FQGNSA. V lost 5 bases and J lost 7, with 21 bases in between. The CDR3 has 15 residues. CDR3 bases: TGTGCCAGCAGCCGAGGCCAGAGGTCGGCAGGTGAGCAGTACTTC. Its protein product is CASSRGQRSAGEQYF.

The table lists this clonotype with a few counts. The chain carries TRBV12-3 or TRBV12-4 and TRBJ1-2; possible D gene TRBD1, 5 bases. This CDR3 comprises 12 residues. V was pared by 6 bases and J by 5 bases, with 10 bases between. The CDR3 DNA is TGTGCCAGCAGCCGAGGGGTTTATGGCTACACCTTC. This encodes CASSRGVYGYTF.

The chain joins TRBV7-9 to TRBJ2-1; 11 bases are shared with TRBD2. Germline V lookup: CDR1 SEHNR, CDR2 FQNEAQ (reference sequence). Losses at the gene ends were 5 bases for V and 4 bases for J; bases not matched to a gene: 7. This CDR3 is built from 16 residues. CDR3: CASSIHSSGRYNEQFF. The CDR3, as DNA: TGTGCCAGCAGCATCCATTCTAGCGGGAGGTACAATGAGCAGTTCTTC. Drawing the rest from reference TRBV7-9 and TRBJ2-1, the complete variable domain is DTGVSQNPRHKITKRGQNVTFRCDPISEHNRLYWYRQTLGQGPEFLTYFQNEAQLEKSRLLSDRFSAERPKGSFSTLEIQRTEQGDSAMYLCASSIHSSGRYNEQFFGPGTRLTVL.

The chain employs TRBV7-2 and TRBJ2-1, with D uncertain. V lost 7 bases, J lost 0 bases, and 10 bases lay in between. Germline CDR1 SGHTA, CDR2 FQGNSA. The CDR3 has 14 amino acids. CDR3 in amino acids: CASTPLGSYNEQFF. CDR3 nucleotides: TGTGCCAGCACCCCCCTGGGCTCCTACAATGAGCAGTTCTTC.

The CDR3 protein is CASSQEGNNGEKLFF. DNA of the CDR3: TGCGCCAGCAGCCAAGAAGGGAACAATGGTGAAAAACTGTTTTTT. The chain links TRBV4-3 to TRBJ1-4, with D hard to call. CDR1 is LGHNA and CDR2 is YSLEER in the germline V gene. The CDR3 totals 15 residues. Between the trimmed V and J ends, which lost 0 bases and 7 bases, there was a span of 12 bases.

The gene calls are TRBV15 and TRBJ1-1, with D uncertain. Trimming took off 3 bases at V and 0 bases at J, with 14 bases between the two ends. The germline CDR1 and CDR2 sequences are LNHNV and YYDKDF (reference sequence). The CDR3 extends over 16 amino acids. CDR3 loop: CATSRPPSYVNTEAFF. CDR3 in DNA: TGTGCCACCAGCAGGCCCCCTTCGTATGTGAACACTGAAGCTTTCTTT.

As for this clonotype: A read error may produce the germline difference seen at one junction end. The rearrangement joins TRBV11-2 to TRBJ2-7, with 7 bases aligning to TRBD2. Germline CDR1 is SGHAT and CDR2 is FQNNGV. The CDR3 extends over 11 amino acids. The CDR3 sequence: CASSPRGGLHF. In DNA, the CDR3 is TGTGCCAGCAGCCCCCGGGGAGGGTTGCACTTC.

The rearrangement joins TRBV2 to TRBJ1-5, with D unclear. The CDR3 consists of 15 residues. V dropped 8 bases and J dropped 0 bases, with 14 bases sitting between them. Germline V gene lookup returns CDR1 SNHLY and CDR2 FYNNEI. CDR3 in amino acids: CASQKNRYSNQPQHF. The CDR3 region has the DNA TGTGCCAGCCAAAAAAATAGGTATAGCAATCAGCCCCAGCATTTT.

The J gene is TRBJ2-1, the V gene TRBV20-1; maybe TRBD1 (6 bases). Germline CDR1 and CDR2: DFQATT and SNEGSKA (reference sequence). The CDR3 loop spans 12 amino acids. V was clipped by 8 bases and J by 3 bases, with 11 bases between them. In DNA, the CDR3 is TGCAGTAGCAGGACAGTCTACAATGAGCAGTTCTTC. Amino acids: CSSRTVYNEQFF.

This clonotype was recorded many times. The J gene is TRBJ1-2, the V gene TRBV6-1, with D unresolved. This CDR3 contains 14 residues. Germline CDR1 and CDR2: MNHNS and SASEGT. V dropped 7 bases and J dropped 5 bases, with 17 bases sitting between them. CDR3 region: CASKINGRPYGYTF. The DNA of the CDR3 is TGTGCCAGCAAAATTAACGGCAGACCATATGGCTACACCTTC.